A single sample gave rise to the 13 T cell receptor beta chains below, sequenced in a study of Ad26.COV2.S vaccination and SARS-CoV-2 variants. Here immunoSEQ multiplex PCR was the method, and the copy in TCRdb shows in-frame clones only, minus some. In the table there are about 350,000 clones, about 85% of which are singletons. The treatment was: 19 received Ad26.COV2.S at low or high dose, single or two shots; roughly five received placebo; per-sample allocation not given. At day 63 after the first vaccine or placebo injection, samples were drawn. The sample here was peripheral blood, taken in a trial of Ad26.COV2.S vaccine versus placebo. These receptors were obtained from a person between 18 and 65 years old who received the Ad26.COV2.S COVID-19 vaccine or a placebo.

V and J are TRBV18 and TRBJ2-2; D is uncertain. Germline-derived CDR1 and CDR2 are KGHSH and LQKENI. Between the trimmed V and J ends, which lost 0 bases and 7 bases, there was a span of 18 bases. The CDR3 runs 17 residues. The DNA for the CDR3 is TGTGCCAGCTCACCACCTTTGAGAGTCCTTAGCTTCGGGGAGCTGTTTTTT. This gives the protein CASSPPLRVLSFGELFF.

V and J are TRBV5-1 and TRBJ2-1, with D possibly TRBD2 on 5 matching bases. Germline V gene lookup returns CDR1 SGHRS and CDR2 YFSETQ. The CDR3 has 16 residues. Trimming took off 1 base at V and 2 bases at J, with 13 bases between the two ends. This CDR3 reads CASSLFGSATYNEQFF. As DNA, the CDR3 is TGCGCCAGCAGCTTGTTCGGTAGCGCGACCTACAATGAGCAGTTCTTC.

The CDR3 is CASSELGNQPQHF. The DNA of the CDR3 is TGTGCCAGCAGTGAACTGGGTAATCAGCCCCAGCATTTT. V is TRBV6-1 and J is TRBJ1-5; the D is unclear. The CDR3 spans 13 residues. V gave up 2 bases and J gave up 4 bases, with 6 bases separating them. The germline CDR1 and CDR2 sequences are MNHNS and SASEGT.

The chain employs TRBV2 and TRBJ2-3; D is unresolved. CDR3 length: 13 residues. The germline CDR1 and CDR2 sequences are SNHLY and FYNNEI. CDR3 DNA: TGTGCAGGTTCCCCTAGGGTCCCAGATACGCAGTATTTT. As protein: CAGSPRVPDTQYF.

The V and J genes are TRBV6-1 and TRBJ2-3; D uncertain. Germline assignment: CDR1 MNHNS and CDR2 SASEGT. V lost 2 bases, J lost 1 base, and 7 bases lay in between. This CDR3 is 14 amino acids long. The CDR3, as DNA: TGTGCCAGCAGTGAAACTGTGGGCACAGATACGCAGTATTTT. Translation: CASSETVGTDTQYF.

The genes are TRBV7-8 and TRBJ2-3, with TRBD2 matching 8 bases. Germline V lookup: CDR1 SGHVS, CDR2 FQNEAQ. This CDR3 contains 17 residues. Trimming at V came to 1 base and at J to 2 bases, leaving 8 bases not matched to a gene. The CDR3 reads CASSLDSSGFSTDTQYF. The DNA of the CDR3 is TGTGCCAGCAGCTTAGATTCTAGCGGGTTCTCCACAGATACGCAGTATTTT. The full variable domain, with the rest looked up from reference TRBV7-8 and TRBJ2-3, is GAGVSQSPRYKVAKRGQDVALRCDPISGHVSLFWYQQALGQGPEFLTYFQNEAQLDKSGLPSDRFFAERPEGSVSTLKIQRTQQEDSAVYLCASSLDSSGFSTDTQYFGPGTRLTVL.

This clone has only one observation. CDR3 bases: TGTGCCTGGAGGGGGGGTTTTTCGTACGAGCAGTACTTC. It encodes CAWRGGFSYEQYF. The J gene is TRBJ2-7, the V gene TRBV30; D perhaps matches TRBD2 (6 bases). CDR3 length equals 13 residues. Looked up from germline, CDR1 is GTSNPN and CDR2 is SVGIG (reference sequence). With 3 bases removed from V and 4 bases from J, the gap between germline ends came to 13 bases.

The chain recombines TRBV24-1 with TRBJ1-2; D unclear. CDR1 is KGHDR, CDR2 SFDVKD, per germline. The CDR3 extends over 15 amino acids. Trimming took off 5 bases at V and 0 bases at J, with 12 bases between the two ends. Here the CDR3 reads CATSGGSASNYGYTF. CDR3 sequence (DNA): TGTGCCACCAGTGGAGGGTCAGCCTCTAACTATGGCTACACCTTC.

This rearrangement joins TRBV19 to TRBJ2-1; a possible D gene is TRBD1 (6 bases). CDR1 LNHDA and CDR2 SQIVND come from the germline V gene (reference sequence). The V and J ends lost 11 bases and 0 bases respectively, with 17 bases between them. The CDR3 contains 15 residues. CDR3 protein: CARSGVAPSYNEQFF. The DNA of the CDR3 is TGTGCCCGATCAGGGGTAGCTCCCTCCTACAATGAGCAGTTCTTC.

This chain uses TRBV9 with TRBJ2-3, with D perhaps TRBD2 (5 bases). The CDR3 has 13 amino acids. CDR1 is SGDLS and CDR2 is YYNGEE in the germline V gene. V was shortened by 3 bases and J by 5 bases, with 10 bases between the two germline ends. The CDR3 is CASSDPGRDTQYF. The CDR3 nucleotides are TGTGCCAGCAGCGACCCGGGAAGAGATACGCAGTATTTT.

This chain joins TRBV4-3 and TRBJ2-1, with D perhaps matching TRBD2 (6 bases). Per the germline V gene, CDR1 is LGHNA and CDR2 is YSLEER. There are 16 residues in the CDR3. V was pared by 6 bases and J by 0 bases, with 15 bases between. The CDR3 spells CASSILAGTSYNEQFF. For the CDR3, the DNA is TGCGCCAGCAGTATCTTGGCGGGGACCTCCTACAATGAGCAGTTCTTC.

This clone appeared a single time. The CDR3 DNA reads TGTGCCAGCAGCCATGTCGGCCCTGGGGTCCAAGCTTTCTTT. Protein product: CASSHVGPGVQAFF. V and J are TRBV7-9 and TRBJ1-1, with no clear D. This CDR3 is 14 amino acids long. CDR1 SEHNR and CDR2 FQNEAQ come from the germline V gene (reference sequence). The V and J ends lost 5 bases and 9 bases respectively, with 19 bases between them.

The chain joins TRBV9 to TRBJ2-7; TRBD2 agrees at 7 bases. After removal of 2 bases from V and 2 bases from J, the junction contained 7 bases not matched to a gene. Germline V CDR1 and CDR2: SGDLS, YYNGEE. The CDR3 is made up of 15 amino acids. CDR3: CASSVGGSDPYEQYF. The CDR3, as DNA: TGTGCCAGCAGCGTGGGGGGGAGCGACCCCTACGAGCAGTACTTC.